These 18 T cell receptor beta chains came from one sample sequenced in a study of T cell responses to AZD1222 COVID-19 vaccine (dated by TCRdb to about 2021). The time point label here, explained by the study, means: about 28 days (+/-7) after the second vaccine dose. The method behind the library was the immunoSEQ multiplex PCR assay. Here the immuneACCESS table is served through TCRdb, limited to in-frame sequences with V and J called. Missing clones are a known gap in these copies; in checked studies unresolved V genes cover under half, and the rest lacks a known reason. In all, the sample holds about 140,000 clones, and around 90% of those were seen once. The ten largest clones take up approximately 4% of the sample. The starting material was peripheral blood, obtained 28 days after the second AZD1222 dose. Every receptor here comes from an adult who received the AZD1222 COVID-19 vaccine.

The V call is TRBV19, the J call TRBJ2-1; the match to TRBD2 covers 11 bases. CDR1 and CDR2 from the germline V gene are LNHDA and SQIVND (reference sequence). V gave up 6 bases and J gave up 6 bases; unmatched junction bases: 7. The CDR3 runs to 15 residues. The DNA for the CDR3 is TGTGCCAGTAGCACTCTACTAGCGGGGGCCAATGAGCAGTTCTTC. This translates into CASSTLLAGANEQFF.

The V gene is TRBV19, the J gene TRBJ2-3; 9 nucleotides agree with TRBD2. Trimming took 4 bases from V and 1 from J; bases not matched to a gene: 9. Per the germline V gene, CDR1 is LNHDA and CDR2 is SQIVND (reference sequence). CDR3 length equals 17 residues. The CDR3 DNA sequence: TGTGCCAGTAGTAGCGGGAGGGCCTTAGGTGGCACAGATACGCAGTATTTT. It codes for CASSSGRALGGTDTQYF.

CDR3 in amino acids: CASSARDRVATNEKLFF. The CDR3 DNA sequence: TGTGCCAGCAGCGCCCGGGACAGGGTAGCAACTAATGAAAAACTGTTTTTT. The genes are TRBV2 and TRBJ1-4, with 9 bases that match TRBD1. CDR1 is SNHLY, CDR2 FYNNEI, per germline. The CDR3 runs 17 residues. With V trimmed by 6 bases and J by 0 bases, 8 bases remained unmatched. The entire variable domain, with the rest obtained from reference TRBV2 and TRBJ1-4, is as follows: EPEVTQTPSHQVTQMGQEVILRCVPISNHLYFYWYRQILGQKVEFLVSFYNNEISEKSEIFDDQFSVERPDGSNFTLKIRSTKLEDSAMYFCASSARDRVATNEKLFFGSGTQLSVL.

As DNA, the CDR3 is TGTGCCAGCAGCGTATTTGTGGGGGACGGGGAAAATGAGCAGTTCTTC. Protein sequence: CASSVFVGDGENEQFF. The rearrangement links TRBV6-2 or TRBV6-3 to TRBJ2-1; D may correspond to TRBD1 or TRBD2 (5 bases each). The V end lost 6 bases, the J end lost 7 bases, and 22 bases lay between the germline ends. CDR3 length: 16 amino acids. CDR1 MNHEY and CDR2 SVGEGT come from the germline V gene.

This sequence joins TRBV28 and TRBJ2-5; TRBD2 matches at 9 bases. Germline V gene lookup returns CDR1 MDHEN and CDR2 SYDVKM. The CDR3 spans 15 residues. J gave up 5 bases and V 6 bases, and 10 bases lay outside the gene matches. This CDR3 is CASRPERSGGETQYF. The CDR3 nucleotides are TGTGCCAGCAGACCGGAGAGGAGCGGGGGGGAGACCCAGTACTTC.

V is TRBV9 and J is TRBJ1-3; D remains unclear. Germline CDR1 and CDR2: SGDLS and YYNGEE. V lost 2 bases and J lost 2, with 2 bases in between. The CDR3 spans 12 residues. CDR3 sequence (DNA): TGTGCCAGCAGCGTCGCTGGAAACACCATATATTTT. Translated: CASSVAGNTIYF.

This clone was found a few times. V is TRBV7-9 and J is TRBJ2-7, with D unclear. V was trimmed by 1 base and J by 5 bases, leaving 12 bases between them. Germline CDR1 is SEHNR and CDR2 is FQNEAQ (reference sequence). The CDR3 is made up of 14 amino acids. Here the CDR3 DNA reads TGTGCCAGCAGCTTAGATGGGCCCCACGACGAGCAGTACTTC. Residues: CASSLDGPHDEQYF. The full variable domain, its missing parts supplied by reference TRBV7-9 and TRBJ2-7, is DTGVSQNPRHKITKRGQNVTFRCDPISEHNRLYWYRQTLGQGPEFLTYFQNEAQLEKSRLLSDRFSAERPKGSFSTLEIQRTEQGDSAMYLCASSLDGPHDEQYFGPGTRLTVT.

The chain is built from TRBV19 and TRBJ1-5; D possibly corresponds to TRBD1 (5 bases). Trimming removed 8 bases at V and 6 bases at J, with 26 bases between. The CDR3 consists of 17 residues. Germline CDR1 reads LNHDA; CDR2 reads SQIVND (reference sequence). CDR3 nucleotide sequence: TGTGCCAGTGGAACCGTCGGCCAGGGAGTTCGGAGTCAGCCCCAGCATTTT. The encoded protein is CASGTVGQGVRSQPQHF.

The chain has TRBV11-2 and TRBJ2-1, with D possibly TRBD1 on 5 matching bases. The ends were cut back, 2 bases at V and 6 bases at J, with 14 bases in the middle. Germline V lookup: CDR1 SGHAT, CDR2 FQNNGV. The length of the CDR3 is 15 residues. CDR3 amino acids: CASSLWGRRGNEQFF. The CDR3 DNA follows: TGTGCCAGCAGCTTATGGGGCCGAAGGGGCAATGAGCAGTTCTTC. Complete variable domain (other parts from reference TRBV11-2 and TRBJ2-1): EAGVAQSPRYKIIEKRQSVAFWCNPISGHATLYWYQQILGQGPKLLIQFQNNGVVDDSQLPKDRFSAERLKGVDSTLKIQPAKLEDSAVYLCASSLWGRRGNEQFFGPGTRLTVL.

The V gene is TRBV5-4, the J gene TRBJ1-2; D is unresolved. The V end lost 0 bases, the J end lost 3 bases, and 12 bases lay between the germline ends. CDR1 SGHNT and CDR2 YYREEE come from the germline V gene (reference sequence). This CDR3 region has 15 residues. CDR3: CASSLGASPDYGYTF. The CDR3, as DNA: TGTGCCAGCAGCTTGGGGGCGTCTCCAGACTATGGCTACACCTTC. Filled out from reference TRBV5-4 and TRBJ1-2, the complete variable domain reads ETGVTQSPTHLIKTRGQQVTLRCSSQSGHNTVSWYQQALGQGPQFIFQYYREEENGRGNFPPRFSGLQFPNYSSELNVNALELDDSALYLCASSLGASPDYGYTFGSGTRLTVV.

This sequence joins TRBV18 and TRBJ2-7, with TRBD2 identical over 7 bases. V was pared by 2 bases and J by 1 base, with 5 bases of the junction left unmatched. The CDR3 loop spans 15 amino acids. The germline V gene encodes CDR1 KGHSH and CDR2 LQKENI. CDR3 bases: TGTGCCAGCTCACCAATCGGGGGGTCTTCCTACGAGCAGTACTTC. This gives the protein CASSPIGGSSYEQYF.

This clone has only one observation. The chain uses TRBV27 and TRBJ2-7; D might be TRBD1 or TRBD2, each matching 5 bases. This CDR3 comprises 18 residues. The V end lost 5 bases, the J end lost 0 bases, and 23 bases lay between the germline ends. From germline, CDR1 is MNHEY and CDR2 SMNVEV (reference sequence). The CDR3 sequence is CASSPTASGTPSSYEQYF. CDR3 coding DNA: TGTGCCAGCAGTCCGACAGCCTCCGGGACCCCTTCCTCCTACGAGCAGTACTTC.

This clone was detected a few times. Germline is not matched at one junction end, which may reflect a read error. This chain links TRBV7-7 with TRBJ2-5, with 7 nucleotides matching TRBD1. This CDR3 has 14 amino acids. CDR1 and CDR2 (germline): SSHAT, FNYEAQ (reference sequence). The CDR3 nucleotides are TGTGCTAGCAGCTTAGGGCACAGGGGTGAGACCCAGTACTTC. This gives the protein CASSLGHRGETQYF.

The gene calls are TRBV7-2 and TRBJ1-2; D is unclear. With 1 base removed from V and 2 bases from J, the gap between germline ends came to 5 bases. CDR1 and CDR2 from the germline V gene are SGHTA and FQGNSA. This CDR3 has 13 amino acids. The CDR3 bases are TGTGCCAGCAGCTTAGGCGCGAACTATGGCTACACCTTC. Translating gives CASSLGANYGYTF.

This chain connects TRBV6-4 to TRBJ1-6; D uncertain. Trimming left V 2 bases short and J 9 bases short, with 8 bases between. This CDR3 spans 13 amino acids. Germline CDR1 and CDR2: MRHNA and SNTAGT. CDR3: CASSDAGGSPLHF. CDR3 coding DNA: TGTGCCAGCAGTGACGCGGGTGGTTCACCCCTCCACTTT.

J is TRBJ2-2 and V is TRBV7-9; tentatively, D is TRBD2 (6 bases). Germline-derived CDR1 and CDR2 are SEHNR and FQNEAQ (reference sequence). Trimming took off 3 bases at V and 6 bases at J, with 17 bases between the two ends. The CDR3 has 16 residues. In nucleotides, the CDR3 is TGTGCCAGCAGCTTTCCAGGGAGGCTGGGGGCCGGGGAGCTGTTTTTT. This codes for CASSFPGRLGAGELFF.

The V and J genes are TRBV4-1 and TRBJ2-7; no clear D. Germline values: CDR1 MGHRA, CDR2 YSYEKL. V lost 1 base to trimming and J lost 1 base, with 2 bases between them. The CDR3 is 12 amino acids. CDR3 bases: TGCGCCAGCAGCCAAGGGTCCTACGAGCAGTACTTC. Its translation: CASSQGSYEQYF.

The CDR3: CASSPLSDRETQYF. CDR3 DNA: TGTGCCAGCAGCCCCCTTTCGGATAGAGAGACCCAGTACTTC. The V call is TRBV9, the J call TRBJ2-5; D uncertain. The germline V and J ends were trimmed by 4 bases and 4 bases, with 14 bases remaining between them. Looked up from germline, CDR1 is SGDLS and CDR2 is YYNGEE. The CDR3 is 14 residues long.